These 25 T cell receptor beta chains were sequenced from one sample in a study of blood T cell repertoires in COVID-19. This table comes from immunoSEQ multiplex PCR, and its TCRdb copy is limited to in-frame clones, with some not included. The sample has 95,000 to 150,000 clones, roughly 90% seen once. The specimen was peripheral blood. These TCRs come from a woman in her sixties with COVID-19, enrolled during active disease.

The rearrangement uses TRBV14 and TRBJ1-1, with TRBD1 as a possible D gene (6 bases). V was clipped by 5 bases and J by 4 bases, with 20 bases between them. The CDR3 runs to 16 residues. Germline V lookup: CDR1 SGHDN, CDR2 FVKESK. CDR3 protein: CASSYNPNRVLTEAFF. The CDR3, as DNA: TGTGCCAGCAGCTATAATCCAAACAGGGTACTCACTGAAGCTTTCTTT.

The chain recombines TRBV9 with TRBJ1-6; D perhaps matches TRBD1 (6 bases). Germline loops: CDR1 SGDLS, CDR2 YYNGEE. This CDR3 is 15 amino acids long. With 0 bases removed from V and 7 bases from J, the gap between germline ends came to 11 bases. CDR3 sequence reads: CASSVENRANSPLHF. The DNA for the CDR3 is TGTGCCAGCAGCGTAGAGAACAGGGCCAATTCACCCCTCCACTTT.

This clone was seen a single time. The chain combines TRBV3-1 (or the pseudogene TRBV3-2) with TRBJ1-2, with 9 bases aligning to TRBD1. Germline V gives CDR1 LGHDT, CDR2 YNNKEL (reference sequence). Germline trimming cut 2 bases from V and 0 bases from J; bases unmatched to any gene: 13. The CDR3 contains 19 residues. CDR3 protein: CASSQYRGTGRQANYGYTF. The CDR3 DNA reads as TGTGCCAGCAGCCAATATAGAGGGACAGGGAGACAAGCTAACTATGGCTACACCTTC.

The chain is built from TRBV3-1 (or the pseudogene TRBV3-2) and TRBJ2-7; D is undetermined. The V end lost 3 bases, the J end lost 0 bases, and 12 bases lay between the germline ends. CDR1 and CDR2 (germline): LGHDT, YNNKEL (reference sequence). The CDR3 sequence is 15 residues long. The CDR3 nucleotides read TGTGCCAGCAGCCATGACATAGTGACCTCCTACGAGCAGTACTTC. It encodes CASSHDIVTSYEQYF.

The chain combines TRBV19 with TRBJ1-2, with TRBD1 matching 8 bases. Trimming took 2 bases from V and 7 from J; bases not matched to a gene: 9. The CDR3 loop spans 15 amino acids. Germline loops: CDR1 LNHDA, CDR2 SQIVND (reference sequence). CDR3 residues: CASSIQGANYAGYTF. CDR3 in DNA: TGTGCCAGTAGTATACAGGGGGCAAACTATGCTGGCTACACCTTC. The entire variable domain, with the rest obtained from reference TRBV19 and TRBJ1-2, is as follows: DGGITQSPKYLFRKEGQNVTLSCEQNLNHDAMYWYRQDPGQGLRLIYYSQIVNDFQKGDIAEGYSVSREKKESFPLTVTSAQKNPTAFYLCASSIQGANYAGYTFGSGTRLTVV.

The chain combines TRBV4-1 with TRBJ1-5, with 12 nucleotides matching TRBD1. Germline CDR1 MGHRA, CDR2 YSYEKL. V was clipped by 3 bases and J by 7 bases; unmatched bases: 13. This CDR3 has 18 residues. CDR3 bases: TGCGCCAGCAGCCAGGATAGGGGGACAGGGGGCATGAGACAGCCCCAGCATTTT. It is translated as CASSQDRGTGGMRQPQHF.

As to this clone: The identical CDR3 is also encoded by other nucleotide sequences in the sample. The chain couples TRBV7-2 to TRBJ2-3; 10 positions match TRBD2. With 1 base clipped from V and 1 base from J, the junction kept 2 bases outside the gene matches. The CDR3 covers 16 residues. In germline, CDR1 is SGHTA, CDR2 FQGNSA. This chain's CDR3 is CASSLGTSGGTDTQYF. As DNA, the CDR3 is TGTGCCAGCAGCTTAGGGACTAGCGGAGGCACAGATACGCAGTATTTT. Looking up the rest from reference TRBV7-2 and TRBJ2-3 gives the full variable domain: GAGVSQSPSNKVTEKGKDVELRCDPISGHTALYWYRQSLGQGLEFLIYFQGNSAPDKSGLPSDRFSAERTGGSVSTLTIQRTQQEDSAVYLCASSLGTSGGTDTQYFGPGTRLTVL.

The genes are TRBV4-1 and TRBJ1-4; TRBD1 matches 7 bases. This CDR3 comprises 16 residues. After removal of 2 bases from V and 5 bases from J, the junction contained 8 bases not matched to a gene. Germline-derived CDR1 and CDR2 are MGHRA and YSYEKL. CDR3 nucleotide sequence: TGCGCCAGCAGCCAAAATCCACAGGGGCCGAATGAAAAACTGTTTTTT. Its protein is CASSQNPQGPNEKLFF.

Only one count was recorded for this clone. This sequence joins TRBV27 and TRBJ1-2; 8 bases match TRBD1. The V gene end was trimmed by 5 bases and the J gene end by 7 bases; junction bases not matched to a gene: 9. From germline, CDR1 is MNHEY and CDR2 SMNVEV (reference sequence). The CDR3 spans 14 residues. CDR3 DNA sequence: TGTGCCAGCAGTCCCCGGACAGGGTGGTTTGGCTACACCTTC. Its protein is CASSPRTGWFGYTF.

As DNA, the CDR3 is TGTGCCTGGAGCCCGGGACTACCCTACAATGAGCAGTTCTTC. Encoded protein: CAWSPGLPYNEQFF. This sequence joins TRBV30 and TRBJ2-1; 7 nucleotides line up with TRBD2. This CDR3 has 14 amino acids. Germline values: CDR1 GTSNPN, CDR2 SVGIG (reference sequence). The ends lost 3 bases at V and 2 bases at J; junction bases unmatched: 4.

The chain is built from TRBV5-1 and TRBJ2-1; 11 bases agree with TRBD1. The CDR3 loop spans 14 amino acids. V lost 4 bases, J lost 5 bases, and 2 bases stayed unmatched. Germline V gene data show CDR1 as SGHRS and CDR2 as YFSETQ. CDR3 DNA sequence: TGCGCCAGCAGCCCGGGACAGGGGGACAATGAGCAGTTCTTC. Translating it yields CASSPGQGDNEQFF.

The gene calls are TRBV5-4 and TRBJ1-1, with TRBD1 as a possible D gene (5 bases). Trimming shortened V by 4 bases and J by 2 bases, and 12 bases separated the two germline ends. The CDR3 has 14 amino acids. The germline gives CDR1 SGHNT, CDR2 YYREEE (reference sequence). The CDR3 is CASSGAGKNTEAFF. The CDR3 nucleotides are TGTGCCAGCAGCGGGGCAGGGAAAAACACTGAAGCTTTCTTT.

CDR3 sequence reads: CASSLTDRGPYEQYF. In nucleotides, the CDR3 is TGTGCCAGCAGCTTAACCGACAGGGGGCCATACGAGCAGTACTTC. The J gene is TRBJ2-7, the V gene TRBV7-3, with 10 bases identical to TRBD1. CDR3 size: 15 residues. Germline loops: CDR1 SGHTA, CDR2 FQGTGA. The junction had 3 bases not matched to a gene; V was cut back by 0 bases and J by 4 bases.

This sequence joins TRBV2 and TRBJ2-1; TRBD2 matches at 8 bases. Germline V gene sequence: CDR1 SNHLY, CDR2 FYNNEI. The CDR3 consists of 15 residues. The V gene end was trimmed by 6 bases and the J gene end by 0 bases; junction bases not matched to a gene: 4. CDR3 region: CASRTLAASYNEQFF. CDR3 bases: TGTGCCAGCAGGACACTAGCGGCCTCCTACAATGAGCAGTTCTTC.

The count of this clone is one. The J gene is TRBJ1-2, the V gene TRBV6-5, with D unclear. Trimming cost V 2 bases and J 4 bases, with 5 bases left between them. Germline V gene sequence: CDR1 MNHEY, CDR2 SVGAGI. This CDR3 region has 12 residues. The CDR3 DNA reads TGTGCCAGCAGTTACGGGAGCTATGGCTACACCTTC. As protein: CASSYGSYGYTF.

The chain uses TRBV19 and TRBJ2-1, with 8 bases matching TRBD2. CDR1 is LNHDA, CDR2 SQIVND, per germline (reference sequence). The CDR3 sequence is 13 residues long. Losses at the gene ends were 6 bases for V and 4 bases for J; bases not matched to a gene: 2. CDR3 DNA: TGTGCCAGTAGCGGGGGGGTATACAATGAGCAGTTCTTC. This translates into CASSGGVYNEQFF.

This CDR3 is CASSEYTANTEAFF. The DNA for the CDR3 is TGTGCCAGCAGTGAATACACAGCGAACACTGAAGCTTTCTTT. The chain is built from TRBV6-1 and TRBJ1-1, with D uncertain. Germline CDR1 MNHNS, CDR2 SASEGT. The CDR3 runs to 14 residues. Between the trimmed V and J ends, which lost 2 bases and 1 base, there was a span of 8 bases.

Concerning this clone: Other DNA variants within this sample encode the same CDR3. The gene calls are TRBV10-3 and TRBJ1-1; 7 bases are shared with TRBD1. There are 15 residues in the CDR3. J lost 1 base, V lost 3 bases, and 5 bases had no gene match. CDR1 ENHRY and CDR2 SYGVKD come from the germline V gene. The CDR3 region has the DNA TGTGCCATCAGTGATTTGGCAGGGGGGAACACTGAAGCTTTCTTT. This sequence encodes CAISDLAGGNTEAFF.

The chain joins TRBV15 to TRBJ1-4; D is ambiguous. Trimming pared 5 bases from V and 10 bases from J, leaving 11 bases between. This CDR3 region has 12 residues. Germline CDR1 is LNHNV and CDR2 is YYDKDF (reference sequence). CDR3 nucleotides: TGTGCCACCAGCCCCCGAGGAGGAAAACTGTTTTTT. Its translation: CATSPRGGKLFF.

The chain uses TRBV29-1 and TRBJ2-3; weak D call: TRBD1 (5 bases). V was pared by 1 base and J by 1 base, with 12 bases between. The CDR3 is made up of 15 amino acids. Germline CDR1 reads SQVTM; CDR2 reads ANQGSEA. This CDR3 reads CSVEGVGPGTDTQYF. The CDR3 DNA reads as TGCAGCGTTGAAGGGGTGGGGCCAGGCACAGATACGCAGTATTTT.

This clone was detected only a few times. CDR3 amino acids: CAWGHTTEQYF. CDR3 coding DNA: TGTGCCTGGGGACACACCACCGAGCAGTACTTC. The chain links TRBV30 to TRBJ2-7; possible D gene TRBD1, 5 bases. Trimming stripped 5 bases from V and 6 bases from J, with 11 bases between. Germline V gene sequence: CDR1 GTSNPN, CDR2 SVGIG (reference sequence). The CDR3 sequence is 11 residues long.

The chain is built from TRBV6-1 and TRBJ2-5; 12 bases map to TRBD2. CDR3 length equals 16 residues. In germline, CDR1 is MNHNS, CDR2 SASEGT. V lost 3 bases, J lost 4 bases, and 6 bases stayed unmatched. In DNA, the CDR3 is TGTGCCAGCAGTGAGTTAGGACTAGCGGGGTTAGAGACCCAGTACTTC. Protein sequence: CASSELGLAGLETQYF.

This clone is a singleton in its sample. The rearrangement links TRBV5-1 to TRBJ2-1; 7 bases are a match to TRBD1. CDR1 and CDR2 from the germline V gene are SGHRS and YFSETQ. This CDR3 is built from 15 residues. Trimming removed 4 bases from V and 4 bases from J; junction bases left unmatched: 8. In nucleotides, the CDR3 is TGCGCCAGCAGCCAAACGACAGGGAATTACAATGAGCAGTTCTTC. It translates to CASSQTTGNYNEQFF.

The chain carries TRBV27 and TRBJ2-7, with a tentative D call TRBD1 (6 bases). V lost 5 bases and J 5 bases, leaving 10 bases between the germline ends. The CDR3 contains 12 residues. Germline V gene data show CDR1 as MNHEY and CDR2 as SMNVEV (reference sequence). The CDR3 DNA sequence: TGTGCCAGCAGTCTACAGGGACACGAGCAGTACTTC. Amino acids: CASSLQGHEQYF.

The J gene is TRBJ1-1, the V gene TRBV3-1 (or the pseudogene TRBV3-2); tentatively, D is TRBD1 (6 bases). Germline loops: CDR1 LGHDT, CDR2 YNNKEL (reference sequence). V was trimmed by 0 bases and J by 10 bases, leaving 12 bases between them. The CDR3 totals 13 residues. In nucleotides, the CDR3 is TGTGCCAGCAGCCAAGACCCGGACAGAGGAGCTTTCTTT. Residues: CASSQDPDRGAFF.